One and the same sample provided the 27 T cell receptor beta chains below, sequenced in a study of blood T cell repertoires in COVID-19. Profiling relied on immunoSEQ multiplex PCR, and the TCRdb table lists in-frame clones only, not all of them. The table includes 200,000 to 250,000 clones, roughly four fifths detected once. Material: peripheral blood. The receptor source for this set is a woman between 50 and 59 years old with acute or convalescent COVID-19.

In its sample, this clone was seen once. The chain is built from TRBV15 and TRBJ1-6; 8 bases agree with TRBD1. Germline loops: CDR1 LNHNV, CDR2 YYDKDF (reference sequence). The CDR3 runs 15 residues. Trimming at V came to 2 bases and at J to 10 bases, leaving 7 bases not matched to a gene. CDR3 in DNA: TGTGCCACCAGCAGACCAGGACAGGGAGGGTCACCCCTCCACTTT. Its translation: CATSRPGQGGSPLHF. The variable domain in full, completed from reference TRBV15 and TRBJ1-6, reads DAMVIQNPRYQVTQFGKPVTLSCSQTLNHNVMYWYQQKSSQAPKLLFHYYDKDFNNEADTPDNFQSRRPNTSFCFLDIRSPGLGDTAMYLCATSRPGQGGSPLHFGNGTRLTVT.

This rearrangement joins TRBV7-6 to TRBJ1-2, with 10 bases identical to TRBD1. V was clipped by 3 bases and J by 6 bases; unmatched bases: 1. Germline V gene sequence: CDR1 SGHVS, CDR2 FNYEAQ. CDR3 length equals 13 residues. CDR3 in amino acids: CASSFGTGDGYTF. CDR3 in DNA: TGTGCCAGCAGCTTCGGGACAGGGGATGGCTACACCTTC.

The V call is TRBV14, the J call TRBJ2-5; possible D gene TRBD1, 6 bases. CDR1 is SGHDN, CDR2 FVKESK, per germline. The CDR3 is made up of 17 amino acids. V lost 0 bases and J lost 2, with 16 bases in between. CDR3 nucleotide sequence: TGTGCCAGCAGCCAAGATTACTCCAGGGGTGGACAAGAGACCCAGTACTTC. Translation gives CASSQDYSRGGQETQYF. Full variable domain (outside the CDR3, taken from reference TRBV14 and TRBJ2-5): EAGVTQFPSHSVIEKGQTVTLRCDPISGHDNLYWYRRVMGKEIKFLLHFVKESKQDESGMPNNRFLAERTGGTYSTLKVQPAELEDSGVYFCASSQDYSRGGQETQYFGPGTRLLVL.

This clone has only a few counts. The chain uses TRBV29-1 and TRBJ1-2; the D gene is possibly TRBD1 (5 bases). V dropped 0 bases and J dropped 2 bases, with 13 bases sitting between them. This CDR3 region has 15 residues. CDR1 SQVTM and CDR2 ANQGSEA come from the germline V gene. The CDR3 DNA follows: TGCAGCGTTGAAGATCGGGGGACGGGAAACTATGGCTACACCTTC. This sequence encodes CSVEDRGTGNYGYTF.

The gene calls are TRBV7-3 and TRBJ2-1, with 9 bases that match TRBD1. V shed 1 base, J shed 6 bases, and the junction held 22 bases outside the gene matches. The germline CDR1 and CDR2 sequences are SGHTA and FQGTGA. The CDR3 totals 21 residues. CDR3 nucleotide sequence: TGTGCCAGCAGCTTAAGATTTGCGGGACAGGGTTTATTGAATGATGGCAATGAGCAGTTCTTC. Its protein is CASSLRFAGQGLLNDGNEQFF.

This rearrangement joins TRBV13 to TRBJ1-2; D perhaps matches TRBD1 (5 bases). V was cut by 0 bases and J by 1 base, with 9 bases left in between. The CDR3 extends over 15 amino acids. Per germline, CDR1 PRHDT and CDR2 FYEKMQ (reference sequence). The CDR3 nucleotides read TGTGCCAGCAGCTTAGGGGGACTGATTAACTATGGCTACACCTTC. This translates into CASSLGGLINYGYTF. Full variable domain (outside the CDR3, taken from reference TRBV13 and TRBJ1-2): AAGVIQSPRHLIKEKRETATLKCYPIPRHDTVYWYQQGPGQDPQFLISFYEKMQSDKGSIPDRFSAQQFSDYHSELNMSSLELGDSALYFCASSLGGLINYGYTFGSGTRLTVV.

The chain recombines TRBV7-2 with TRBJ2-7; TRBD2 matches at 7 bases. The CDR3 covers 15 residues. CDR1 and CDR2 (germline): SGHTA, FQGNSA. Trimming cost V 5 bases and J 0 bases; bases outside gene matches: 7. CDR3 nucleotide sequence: TGTGCCAGCAGCGAACGGGGGGTGTCCTCCTACGAGCAGTACTTC. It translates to CASSERGVSSYEQYF.

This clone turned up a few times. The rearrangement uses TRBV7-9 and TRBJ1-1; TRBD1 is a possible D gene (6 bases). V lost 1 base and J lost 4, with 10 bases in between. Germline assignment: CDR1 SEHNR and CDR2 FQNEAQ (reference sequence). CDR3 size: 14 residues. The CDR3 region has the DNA TGTGCCAGCAGCTTAGAAGGACAGATCACTGAAGCTTTCTTT. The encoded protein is CASSLEGQITEAFF.

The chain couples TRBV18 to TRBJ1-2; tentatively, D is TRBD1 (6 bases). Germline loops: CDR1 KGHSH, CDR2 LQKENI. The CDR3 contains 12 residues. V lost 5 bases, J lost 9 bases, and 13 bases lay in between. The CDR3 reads CASSEVGHSYTF. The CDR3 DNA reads TGTGCCAGCTCAGAGGTGGGACATAGCTACACCTTC.

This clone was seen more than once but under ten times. CDR3 amino acids: CASSLGQFSNTEAFF. CDR3 in DNA: TGTGCCAGCTCACTAGGACAGTTTTCGAACACTGAAGCTTTCTTT. This sequence joins TRBV18 and TRBJ1-1; tentative D call: TRBD1 (6 bases). The CDR3 spans 15 residues. The germline V and J ends were trimmed by 4 bases and 1 base, with 13 bases remaining between them. Germline V gene data show CDR1 as KGHSH and CDR2 as LQKENI.

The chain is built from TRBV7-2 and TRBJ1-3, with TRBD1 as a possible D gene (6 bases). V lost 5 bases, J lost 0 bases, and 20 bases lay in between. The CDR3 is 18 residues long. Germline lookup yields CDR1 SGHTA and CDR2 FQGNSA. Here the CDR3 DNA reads TGTGCCAGCAGCGATATAGCAGGGGTTTTGGGCTCTGGAAACACCATATATTTT. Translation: CASSDIAGVLGSGNTIYF.

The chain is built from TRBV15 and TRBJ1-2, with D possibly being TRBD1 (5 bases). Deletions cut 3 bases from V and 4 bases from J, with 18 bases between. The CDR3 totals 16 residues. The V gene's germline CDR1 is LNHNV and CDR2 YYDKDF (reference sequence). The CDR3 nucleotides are TGTGCCACCAGCAGGATGCCCCCCGGGGGAGGCTATGGCTACACCTTC. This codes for CATSRMPPGGGYGYTF. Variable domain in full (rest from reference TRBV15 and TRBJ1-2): DAMVIQNPRYQVTQFGKPVTLSCSQTLNHNVMYWYQQKSSQAPKLLFHYYDKDFNNEADTPDNFQSRRPNTSFCFLDIRSPGLGDTAMYLCATSRMPPGGGYGYTFGSGTRLTVV.

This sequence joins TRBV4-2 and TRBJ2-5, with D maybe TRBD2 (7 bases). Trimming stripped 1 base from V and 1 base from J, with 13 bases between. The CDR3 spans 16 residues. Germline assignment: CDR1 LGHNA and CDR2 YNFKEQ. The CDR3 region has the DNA TGTGCCAGCAGCCAAGTTTTAGGGGGGGGCCAAGAGACCCAGTACTTC. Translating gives CASSQVLGGGQETQYF.

The DNA of the CDR3 is TGTGCCACCAGCCAGCGTCTGGACACTGAAGCTTTCTTT. Amino acid sequence: CATSQRLDTEAFF. The chain carries TRBV15 and TRBJ1-1, with D unclear. The V end lost 5 bases, the J end lost 3 bases, and 10 bases lay between the germline ends. CDR1 is LNHNV, CDR2 YYDKDF, per germline (reference sequence). The CDR3 covers 13 residues.

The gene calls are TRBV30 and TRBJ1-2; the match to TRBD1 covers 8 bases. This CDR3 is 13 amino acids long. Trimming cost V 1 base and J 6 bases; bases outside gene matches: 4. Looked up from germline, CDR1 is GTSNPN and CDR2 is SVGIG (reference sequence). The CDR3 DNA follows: TGTGCCTGGAGTGACTTGACAGGGGATGGCTACACCTTC. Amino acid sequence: CAWSDLTGDGYTF.

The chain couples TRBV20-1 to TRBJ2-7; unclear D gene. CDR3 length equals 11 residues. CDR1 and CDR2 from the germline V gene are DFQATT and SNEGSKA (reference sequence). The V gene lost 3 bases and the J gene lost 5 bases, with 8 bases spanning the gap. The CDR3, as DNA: TGCAGTGCTAGCGTATTTGACGAGCAGTACTTC. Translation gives CSASVFDEQYF.

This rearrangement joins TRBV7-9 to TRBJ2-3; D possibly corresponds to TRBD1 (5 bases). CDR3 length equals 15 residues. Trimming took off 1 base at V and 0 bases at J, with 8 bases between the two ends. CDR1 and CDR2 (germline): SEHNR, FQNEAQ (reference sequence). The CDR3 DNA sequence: TGTGCCAGCAGCTTAGGACAGTCTAGCACAGATACGCAGTATTTT. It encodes CASSLGQSSTDTQYF. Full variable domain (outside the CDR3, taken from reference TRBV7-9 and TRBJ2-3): DTGVSQNPRHKITKRGQNVTFRCDPISEHNRLYWYRQTLGQGPEFLTYFQNEAQLEKSRLLSDRFSAERPKGSFSTLEIQRTEQGDSAMYLCASSLGQSSTDTQYFGPGTRLTVL.

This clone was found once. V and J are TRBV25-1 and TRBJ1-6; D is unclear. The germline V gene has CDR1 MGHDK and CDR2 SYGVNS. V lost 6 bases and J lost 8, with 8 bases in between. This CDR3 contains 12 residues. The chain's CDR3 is CASRNGDSPLHF. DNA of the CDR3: TGTGCCAGCAGAAACGGAGATTCACCCCTCCACTTT.

The CDR3 loop is CSASLGVGQPQHF. CDR3 nucleotides: TGCAGTGCTAGTCTCGGGGTGGGACAGCCCCAGCATTTT. The gene calls are TRBV20-1 and TRBJ1-5; D remains unclear. Germline CDR1 is DFQATT and CDR2 is SNEGSKA (reference sequence). V gave up 3 bases and J gave up 7 bases, with 13 bases separating them. The CDR3 loop spans 13 amino acids.

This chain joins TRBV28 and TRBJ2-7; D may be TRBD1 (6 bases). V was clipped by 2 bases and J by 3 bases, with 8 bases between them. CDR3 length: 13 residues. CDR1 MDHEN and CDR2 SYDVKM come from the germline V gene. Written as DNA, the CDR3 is TGTGCCAGCAGTTTACCAGGGGACTACGAGCAGTACTTC. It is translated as CASSLPGDYEQYF.

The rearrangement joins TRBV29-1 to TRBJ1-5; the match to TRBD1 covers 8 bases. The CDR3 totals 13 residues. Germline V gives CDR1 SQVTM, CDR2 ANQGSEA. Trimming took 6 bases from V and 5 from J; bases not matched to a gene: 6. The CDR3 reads CSVATGVDQPQHF. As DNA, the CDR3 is TGCAGCGTCGCGACAGGGGTGGATCAGCCCCAGCATTTT.

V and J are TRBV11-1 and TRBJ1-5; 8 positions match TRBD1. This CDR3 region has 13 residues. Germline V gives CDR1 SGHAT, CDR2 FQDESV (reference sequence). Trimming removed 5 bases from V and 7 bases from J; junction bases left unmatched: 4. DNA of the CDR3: TGTGCCAGCAGCCGGGACAGGCGGCAGCCCCAGCATTTT. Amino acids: CASSRDRRQPQHF.

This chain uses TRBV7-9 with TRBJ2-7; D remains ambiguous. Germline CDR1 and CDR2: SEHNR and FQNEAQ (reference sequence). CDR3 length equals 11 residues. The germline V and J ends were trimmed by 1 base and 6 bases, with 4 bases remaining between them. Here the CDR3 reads CASSLVGEQYF. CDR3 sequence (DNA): TGTGCCAGCAGCTTAGTCGGCGAGCAGTACTTC. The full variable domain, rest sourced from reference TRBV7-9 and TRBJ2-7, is DTGVSQNPRHKITKRGQNVTFRCDPISEHNRLYWYRQTLGQGPEFLTYFQNEAQLEKSRLLSDRFSAERPKGSFSTLEIQRTEQGDSAMYLCASSLVGEQYFGPGTRLTVT.

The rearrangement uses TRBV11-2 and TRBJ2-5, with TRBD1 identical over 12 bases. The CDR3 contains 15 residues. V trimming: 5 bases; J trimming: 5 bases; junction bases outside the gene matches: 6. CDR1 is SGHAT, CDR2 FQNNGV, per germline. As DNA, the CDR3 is TGTGCCAGCAGCGCCAGGGACAGGGGGCGGGAGACCCAGTACTTC. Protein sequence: CASSARDRGRETQYF.

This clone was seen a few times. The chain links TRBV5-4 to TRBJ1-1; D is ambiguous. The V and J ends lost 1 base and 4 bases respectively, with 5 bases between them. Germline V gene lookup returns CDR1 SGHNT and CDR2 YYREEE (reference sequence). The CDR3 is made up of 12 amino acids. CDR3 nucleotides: TGTGCCAGCAGCTTGAGAGCCACTGAAGCTTTCTTT. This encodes CASSLRATEAFF.

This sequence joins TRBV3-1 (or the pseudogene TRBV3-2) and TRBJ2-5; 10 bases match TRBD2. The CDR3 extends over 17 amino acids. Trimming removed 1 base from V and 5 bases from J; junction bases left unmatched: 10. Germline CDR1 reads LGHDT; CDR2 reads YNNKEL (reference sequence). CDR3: CASSQGGSGRARETQYF. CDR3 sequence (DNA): TGTGCCAGCAGCCAAGGAGGGAGCGGGAGGGCTCGGGAGACCCAGTACTTC.

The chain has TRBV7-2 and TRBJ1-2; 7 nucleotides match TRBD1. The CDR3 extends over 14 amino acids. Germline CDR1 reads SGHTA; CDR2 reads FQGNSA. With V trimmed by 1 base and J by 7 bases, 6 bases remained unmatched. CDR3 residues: CASSLVEGARGYTF. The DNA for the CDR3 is TGTGCCAGCAGCTTAGTAGAGGGGGCGCGTGGCTACACCTTC.